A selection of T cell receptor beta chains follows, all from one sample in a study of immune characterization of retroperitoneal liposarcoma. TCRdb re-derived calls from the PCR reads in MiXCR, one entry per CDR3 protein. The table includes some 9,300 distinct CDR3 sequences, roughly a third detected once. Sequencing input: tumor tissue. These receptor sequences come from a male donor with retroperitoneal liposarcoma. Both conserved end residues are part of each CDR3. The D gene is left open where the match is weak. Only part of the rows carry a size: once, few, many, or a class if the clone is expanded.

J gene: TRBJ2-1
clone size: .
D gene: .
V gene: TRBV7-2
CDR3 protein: CASSLAQGEQFF
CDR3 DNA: TGTGCCAGCAGCTTAGCGCAGGGTGAGCAGTTCTTC

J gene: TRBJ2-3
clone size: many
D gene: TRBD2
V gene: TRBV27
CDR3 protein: CASSPGRLASGTDTQYF
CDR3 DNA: TGTGCCAGCAGTCCTGGCCGACTAGCTTCTGGGACAGATACGCAGTATTTT

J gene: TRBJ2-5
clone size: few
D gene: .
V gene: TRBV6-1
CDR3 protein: CASSALGVQETQYF
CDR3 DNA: TGTGCCAGCAGCGCTCTTGGAGTCCAAGAGACCCAGTACTTC

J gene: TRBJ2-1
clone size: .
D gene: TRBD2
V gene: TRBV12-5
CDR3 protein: CASGFLTGTSGSSYNEQFF
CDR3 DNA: TGTGCTAGTGGTTTCCTGACCGGGACTAGCGGGAGCTCCTACAATGAGCAGTTCTTC

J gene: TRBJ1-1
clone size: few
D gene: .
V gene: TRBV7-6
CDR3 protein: CASREGGEGTEAFF
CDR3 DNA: TGTGCCAGCAGAGAGGGAGGGGAGGGGACTGAAGCTTTCTTT

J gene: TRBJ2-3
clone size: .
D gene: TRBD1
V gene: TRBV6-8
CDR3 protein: CASRPGTGTDTQYF
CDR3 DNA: TGTGCCAGCAGACCTGGGACAGGGACAGATACGCAGTATTTT

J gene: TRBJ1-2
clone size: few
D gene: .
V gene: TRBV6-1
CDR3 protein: CASSLDRANYGYTF
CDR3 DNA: TGTGCCAGCAGTTTGGACAGAGCTAACTATGGCTACACCTTC

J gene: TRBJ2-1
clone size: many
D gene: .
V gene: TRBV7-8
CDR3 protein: CASSLVVGGGQETQFF
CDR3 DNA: TGTGCCAGCAGCTTAGTGGTAGGGGGGGGTCAAGAGACCCAGTTCTTC

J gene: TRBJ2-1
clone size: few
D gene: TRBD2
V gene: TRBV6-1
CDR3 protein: CASSPRTSAGDEQFF
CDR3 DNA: TGTGCCAGCAGTCCCCGGACTAGCGCAGGGGATGAGCAGTTCTTC

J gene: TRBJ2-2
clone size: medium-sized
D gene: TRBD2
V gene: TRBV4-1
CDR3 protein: CASSQVLSSGRPYTGELFF
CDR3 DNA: TGCGCCAGCAGCCAAGTGCTGAGTAGCGGGAGACCCTACACCGGGGAGCTGTTTTTT

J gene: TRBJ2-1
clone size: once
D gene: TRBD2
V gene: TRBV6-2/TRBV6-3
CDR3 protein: CASSISGSFHNEQFF
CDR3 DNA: TGTGCCAGCAGTATAAGCGGGAGCTTCCACAATGAGCAGTTCTTC

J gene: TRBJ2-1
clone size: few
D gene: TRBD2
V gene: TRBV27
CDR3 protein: CASSLLGSGGGNEQFF
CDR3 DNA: TGTGCCAGCAGTTTATTGGGGTCGGGAGGGGGGAATGAGCAGTTCTTC

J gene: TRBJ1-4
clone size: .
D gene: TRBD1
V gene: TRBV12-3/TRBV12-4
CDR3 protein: CASSLAGDRGNEKLFF
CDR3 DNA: TGTGCCAGCAGTTTAGCCGGGGACAGGGGTAATGAAAAACTGTTTTTT

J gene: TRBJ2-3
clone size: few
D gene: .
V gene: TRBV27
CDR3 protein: CASSFFGSTDTQYF
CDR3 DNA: TGTGCCAGCAGTTTCTTCGGGAGCACAGATACGCAGTATTTT

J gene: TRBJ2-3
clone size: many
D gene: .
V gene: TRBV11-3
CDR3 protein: CASSFGGDTDTQYF
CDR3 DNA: TGTGCCAGCAGCTTCGGGGGTGACACAGATACGCAGTATTTT

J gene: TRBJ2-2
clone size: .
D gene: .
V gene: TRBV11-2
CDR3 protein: CASSSRHLGPTGELFF
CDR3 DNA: TGTGCCAGCAGCTCCCGACACTTAGGGCCCACCGGGGAGCTGTTTTTT

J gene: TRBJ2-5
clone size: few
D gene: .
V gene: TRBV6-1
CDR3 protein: CASSSRETQYF
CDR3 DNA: TGTGCCAGCAGTAGCCGGGAGACCCAGTACTTC

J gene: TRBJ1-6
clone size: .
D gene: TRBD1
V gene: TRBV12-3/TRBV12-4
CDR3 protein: CASRGSVDREIHSPLHF
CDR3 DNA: TGTGCCAGCAGGGGGAGTGTGGACAGGGAGATACATTCACCCCTCCACTTT

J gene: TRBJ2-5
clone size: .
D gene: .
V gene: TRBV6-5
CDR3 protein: CASTPSSGEETQYF
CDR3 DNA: TGTGCCAGCACGCCGTCCAGCGGTGAAGAGACCCAGTACTTC

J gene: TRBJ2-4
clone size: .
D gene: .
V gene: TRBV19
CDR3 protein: CASSRQARSGEQYF
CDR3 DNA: TGTGCCAGTAGTAGGCAGGCACGTAGCGGAGAGCAGTACTTC

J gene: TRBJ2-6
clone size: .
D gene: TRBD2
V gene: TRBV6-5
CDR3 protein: CAGGGAEYSGANVLTF
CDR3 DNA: TGTGCCGGCGGGGGGGCAGAATACTCTGGGGCCAACGTCCTGACTTTC

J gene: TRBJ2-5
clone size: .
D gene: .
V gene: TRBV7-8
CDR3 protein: CASSLVRGGRRPPYNEQYF
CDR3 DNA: TGTGCCAGCAGCTTAGTTCGGGGTGGGCGCCGACCCCCCTACAATGAGCAGTACTTC

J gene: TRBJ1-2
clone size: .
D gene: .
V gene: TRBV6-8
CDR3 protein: CASADRTGISNYGYTF
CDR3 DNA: TGTGCCAGCGCTGACCGCACAGGGATTTCTAACTATGGCTACACCTTC

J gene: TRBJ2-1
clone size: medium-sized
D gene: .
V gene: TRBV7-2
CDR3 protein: CASSAGDTAYNEQFF
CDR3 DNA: TGTGCCAGCAGCGCCGGGGACACGGCCTACAATGAGCAGTTCTTC

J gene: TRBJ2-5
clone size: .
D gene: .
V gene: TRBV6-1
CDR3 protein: CATAKTPGVWPYNEQYF
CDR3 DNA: TGTGCCACCGCAAAAACCCCTGGGGTTTGGCCGTACAATGAGCAGTACTTC

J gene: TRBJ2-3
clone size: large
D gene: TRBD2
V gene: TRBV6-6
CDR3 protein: CASNSFVGLAGGTNTDTQYF
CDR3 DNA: TGTGCCAGCAATAGCTTCGTGGGACTAGCGGGGGGGACCAACACAGATACGCAGTATTTT

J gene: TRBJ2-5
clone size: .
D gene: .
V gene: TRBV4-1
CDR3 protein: CASSRVARWETQYF
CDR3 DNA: TGCGCCAGCAGTCGGGTAGCGAGGTGGGAGACCCAGTACTTC

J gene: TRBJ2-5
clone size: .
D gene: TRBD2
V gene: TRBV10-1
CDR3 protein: CASSESGLAGVKETQYF
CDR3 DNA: TGCGCCAGCAGTGAGTCGGGACTAGCGGGAGTAAAAGAGACCCAGTACTTC

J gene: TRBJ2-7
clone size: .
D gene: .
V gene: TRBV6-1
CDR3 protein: CASSSTGYNEQYF
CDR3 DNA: TGTGCCAGCAGCTCTACGGGGTACAATGAGCAGTACTTC

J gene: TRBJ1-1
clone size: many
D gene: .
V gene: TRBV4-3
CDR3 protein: CASSQGQKEAFF
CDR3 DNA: TGCGCCAGCAGCCAAGGTCAGAAGGAAGCTTTCTTT

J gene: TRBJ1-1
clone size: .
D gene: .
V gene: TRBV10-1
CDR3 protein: CASSATLMNTEAFF
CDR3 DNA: TGCGCCAGCAGTGCCACCTTAATGAACACTGAAGCTTTCTTT

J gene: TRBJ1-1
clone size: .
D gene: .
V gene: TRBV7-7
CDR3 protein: CASSLVRAGLAFF
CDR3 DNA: TGTGCCAGCAGCTTAGTTCGAGCAGGGCTAGCTTTCTTT

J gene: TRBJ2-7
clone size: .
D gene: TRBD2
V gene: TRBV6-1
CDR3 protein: CASSYGTSGYEQYF
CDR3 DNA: TGTGCCAGCAGTTACGGGACTAGCGGCTACGAGCAGTACTTC

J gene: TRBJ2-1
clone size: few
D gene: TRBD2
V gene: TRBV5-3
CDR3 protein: CASSPGLAGAYNEQFF
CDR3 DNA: TGTGCCAGCAGCCCCGGACTAGCGGGGGCCTACAATGAGCAGTTCTTC

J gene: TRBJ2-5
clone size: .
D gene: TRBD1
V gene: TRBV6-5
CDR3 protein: CASSYSFEGARETQYF
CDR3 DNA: TGTGCCAGCAGTTACTCGTTCGAGGGGGCGCGTGAGACCCAGTACTTC

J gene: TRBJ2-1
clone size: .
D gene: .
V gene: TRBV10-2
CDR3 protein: CASSEKRYNEQFF
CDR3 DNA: TGCGCCAGCAGTGAGAAGAGATACAATGAGCAGTTCTTC

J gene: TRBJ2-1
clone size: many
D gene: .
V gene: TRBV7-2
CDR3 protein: CASSSDRSLALNIQFF
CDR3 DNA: TGTGCCAGCAGTTCGGACAGAAGCTTAGCGTTAAACATTCAGTTCTTC

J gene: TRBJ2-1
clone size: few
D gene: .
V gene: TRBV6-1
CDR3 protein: CASSEGDGSDSYEQFF
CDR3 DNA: TGTGCCAGCAGTGAAGGAGATGGTAGCGACTCCTACGAGCAGTTCTTC

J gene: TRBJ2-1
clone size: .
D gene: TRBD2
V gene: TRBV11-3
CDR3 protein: CASSPGTSDQETQFF
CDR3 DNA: TGTGCCAGCAGCCCTGGGACTAGCGATCAAGAGACCCAGTTCTTC

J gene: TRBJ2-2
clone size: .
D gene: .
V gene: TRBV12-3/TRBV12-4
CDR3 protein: CASSSHGAGELFF
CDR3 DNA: TGTGCCAGCAGTTCTCACGGGGCCGGGGAGCTGTTTTTT

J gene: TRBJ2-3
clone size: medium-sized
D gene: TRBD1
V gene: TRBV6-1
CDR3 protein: CASRRGRQGIFTDTQYF
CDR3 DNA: TGTGCCAGCAGGAGGGGTCGACAGGGAATATTCACAGATACGCAGTATTTT

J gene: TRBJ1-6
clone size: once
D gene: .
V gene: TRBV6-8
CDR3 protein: CASSWTTGLDSPLHF
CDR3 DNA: TGTGCCAGCAGTTGGACCACAGGGTTGGATTCACCCCTCCACTTT

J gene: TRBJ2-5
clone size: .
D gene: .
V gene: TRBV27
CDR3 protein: CASSVDTSALETQYF
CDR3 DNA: TGTGCCAGCAGTGTTGATACGAGCGCTTTGGAGACCCAGTACTTC

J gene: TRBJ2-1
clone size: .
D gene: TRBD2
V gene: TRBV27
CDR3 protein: CASSYSSGGEQFF
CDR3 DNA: TGTGCCAGCAGTTACTCTAGCGGTGGGGAGCAGTTCTTC

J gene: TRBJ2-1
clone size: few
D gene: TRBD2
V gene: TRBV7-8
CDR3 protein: CASSVASGLAYNEQFF
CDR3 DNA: TGTGCCAGCAGCGTCGCTAGCGGGTTGGCCTACAATGAGCAGTTCTTC

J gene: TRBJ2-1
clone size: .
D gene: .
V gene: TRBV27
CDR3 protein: CASSSSGSSSYNEQFF
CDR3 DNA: TGTGCCAGCAGTTCCAGCGGGTCCAGCTCCTACAATGAGCAGTTCTTC

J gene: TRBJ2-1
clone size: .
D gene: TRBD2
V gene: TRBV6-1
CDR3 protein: CASSRTSGDYNEQFF
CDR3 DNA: TGTGCCAGCAGCCGGACTAGCGGAGACTACAATGAGCAGTTCTTC

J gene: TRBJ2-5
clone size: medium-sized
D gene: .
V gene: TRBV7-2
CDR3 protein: CASSHAAAVQETQYF
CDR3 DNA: TGTGCCAGCAGCCATGCCGCGGCAGTCCAAGAGACCCAGTACTTC

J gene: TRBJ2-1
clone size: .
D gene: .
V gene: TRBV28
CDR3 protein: CASSYTTGWNEQFF
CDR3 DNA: TGTGCCAGCAGCTATACCACAGGGTGGAATGAGCAGTTCTTC

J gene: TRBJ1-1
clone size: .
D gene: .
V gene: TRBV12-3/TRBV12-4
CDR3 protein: CASSFWGEGTEAFF
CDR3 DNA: TGTGCCAGCAGTTTCTGGGGGGAGGGCACTGAAGCTTTCTTT

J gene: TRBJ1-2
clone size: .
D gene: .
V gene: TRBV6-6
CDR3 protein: CASSPGLGYTF
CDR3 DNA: TGTGCCAGCAGTCCAGGGTTGGGCTACACCTTC

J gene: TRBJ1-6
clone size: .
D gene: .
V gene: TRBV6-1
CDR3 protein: CASSRTQLGSPLHF
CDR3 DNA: TGTGCCAGCAGTCGGACCCAATTGGGTTCACCCCTCCACTTT